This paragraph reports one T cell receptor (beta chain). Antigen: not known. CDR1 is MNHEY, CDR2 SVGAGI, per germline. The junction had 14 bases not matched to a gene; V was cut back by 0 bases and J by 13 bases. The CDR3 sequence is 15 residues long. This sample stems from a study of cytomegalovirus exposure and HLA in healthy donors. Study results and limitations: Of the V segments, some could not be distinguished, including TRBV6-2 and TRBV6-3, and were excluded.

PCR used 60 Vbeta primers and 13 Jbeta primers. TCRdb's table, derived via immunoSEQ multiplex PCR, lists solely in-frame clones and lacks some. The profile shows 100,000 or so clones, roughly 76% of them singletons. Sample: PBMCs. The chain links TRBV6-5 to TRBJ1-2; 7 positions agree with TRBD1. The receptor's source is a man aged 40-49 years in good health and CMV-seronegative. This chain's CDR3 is CASSYSRNTGQAGTF. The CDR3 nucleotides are TGTGCCAGCAGTTACTCCAGAAACACAGGACAGGCTGGCACCTTC.